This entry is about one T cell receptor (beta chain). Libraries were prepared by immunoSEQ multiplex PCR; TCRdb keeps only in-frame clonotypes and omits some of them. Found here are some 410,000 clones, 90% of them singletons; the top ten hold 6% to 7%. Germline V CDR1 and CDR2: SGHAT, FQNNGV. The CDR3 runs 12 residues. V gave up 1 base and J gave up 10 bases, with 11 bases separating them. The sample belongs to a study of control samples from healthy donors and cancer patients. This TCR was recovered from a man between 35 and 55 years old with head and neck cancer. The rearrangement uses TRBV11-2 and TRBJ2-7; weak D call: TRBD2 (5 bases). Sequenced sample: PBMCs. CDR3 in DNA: TGTGCCAGCAGCTTAGTGACGGGGAACCAGTACTTC. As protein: CASSLVTGNQYF.